A selection of T cell receptor beta chains follows, all from one sample in a study of vaccination and CD4 T cells after COVID-19. No antigen has been identified for these receptors. In TCRdb, the PCR reads were re-called with MiXCR into one record per CDR3 protein. Among more than 9,000 distinct CDR3 sequences listed, approximately 57% were seen once. Sample: CD4+ T cells from blood, cultured in vitro. Every receptor here comes from a human donor who had recovered from COVID-19. CDR3s include the opening cysteine and the closing phenylalanine or tryptophan. Each record gives: CDR3 protein, CDR3 DNA, D gene, clone size, V gene, J gene. A D gene is named only where the DNA matches it firmly. Not all rows give a size; the values are once, few, many and, for expanded clones, a class.

CDR3 protein: CSARLGTAGFTDTQYF
CDR3 DNA: TGCAGTGCTAGGCTCGGGACGGCGGGGTTCACAGATACGCAGTATTTT
D gene: .
clone size: .
V gene: TRBV20-1
J gene: TRBJ2-3

CDR3 protein: CASSLFPTDTQYF
CDR3 DNA: TGTGCCAGCAGCTTATTCCCCACCGATACGCAGTATTTT
D gene: .
clone size: .
V gene: TRBV11-3
J gene: TRBJ2-3

CDR3 protein: CASSPTGGGQPQHF
CDR3 DNA: TGCGCCAGCAGCCCGACAGGGGGCGGTCAGCCCCAGCATTTT
D gene: TRBD1
clone size: .
V gene: TRBV5-1
J gene: TRBJ1-5

CDR3 protein: CASSLSGFGNSPLHF
CDR3 DNA: TGTGCCAGCAGCCTTTCGGGGTTCGGTAATTCACCCCTCCACTTT
D gene: .
clone size: .
V gene: TRBV12-3/TRBV12-4
J gene: TRBJ1-6

CDR3 protein: CASSRWDSPNQPQHF
CDR3 DNA: TGTGCCAGCAGCCGCTGGGACAGTCCGAATCAGCCCCAGCATTTT
D gene: TRBD1
clone size: .
V gene: TRBV7-8
J gene: TRBJ1-5

CDR3 protein: CATSDPGTGPTDTQYF
CDR3 DNA: TGTGCCACCAGTGATCCCGGGACAGGACCCACAGATACGCAGTATTTT
D gene: TRBD1
clone size: .
V gene: TRBV24-1
J gene: TRBJ2-3

CDR3 protein: CALMKGQPNSPLHF
CDR3 DNA: TGTGCCCTTATGAAGGGACAGCCTAATTCACCCCTCCACTTT
D gene: TRBD1
clone size: few
V gene: TRBV2
J gene: TRBJ1-6

CDR3 protein: CSAVPGVSTGELFF
CDR3 DNA: TGCAGTGCCGTCCCCGGGGTGAGCACCGGGGAGCTGTTTTTT
D gene: .
clone size: .
V gene: TRBV20-1
J gene: TRBJ2-2

CDR3 protein: CSATGTIYEQYF
CDR3 DNA: TGCAGTGCTACCGGGACTATCTACGAGCAGTACTTC
D gene: TRBD2
clone size: .
V gene: TRBV20-1
J gene: TRBJ2-7

CDR3 protein: CAAAGSPNNEQFF
CDR3 DNA: TGTGCGGCTGCAGGGTCCCCTAACAATGAGCAGTTCTTC
D gene: .
clone size: .
V gene: TRBV2
J gene: TRBJ2-1

CDR3 protein: CASSRTVRGIQYF
CDR3 DNA: TGTGCCAGCAGTAGGACGGTCCGGGGCATTCAGTACTTC
D gene: .
clone size: .
V gene: TRBV12-3/TRBV12-4
J gene: TRBJ2-4

CDR3 protein: CASSRDYTTDTQYF
CDR3 DNA: TGTGCCAGTAGTAGGGACTACACCACAGATACGCAGTATTTT
D gene: TRBD2
clone size: once
V gene: TRBV19
J gene: TRBJ2-3

CDR3 protein: CASSRTDTQYF
CDR3 DNA: TGTGCCAGCAGTCGGACCGATACGCAGTATTTT
D gene: .
clone size: .
V gene: TRBV6-2/TRBV6-3
J gene: TRBJ2-3

CDR3 protein: CSASRGGNYGYTF
CDR3 DNA: TGCAGTGCTAGTAGAGGGGGTAACTATGGCTACACCTTC
D gene: .
clone size: .
V gene: TRBV20-1
J gene: TRBJ1-2

CDR3 protein: CSASRQRNTEAFF
CDR3 DNA: TGCAGTGCTAGTAGGCAGCGAAACACTGAAGCTTTCTTT
D gene: .
clone size: few
V gene: TRBV20-1
J gene: TRBJ1-1